The 19 T cell receptor beta chains below were found in one sample sequenced in a study of neoadjuvant anti-PD-1 for oral cavity cancer (TCRdb year 2021). The library was produced with the immunoSEQ multiplex PCR assay. The table comes from immuneACCESS by way of TCRdb, which keeps in-frame sequences with V and J called. Part of the clones is missing from these tables; in studies checked, under half for an unresolved V gene and the rest for unknown reasons. In all, the sample holds 4,500 to 6,000 clones, and nearly 60% of those were seen once. Jointly, the top ten make up about 7.2% of the sample. The time point tag for this specimen amounts to: before neoadjuvant nivolumab. Source: tumor tissue, taken before nivolumab (anti-PD-1) treatment. These receptors all come from a person between 40 and 80 years old with oral cavity squamous cell carcinoma.

A word on this clone: An end of the junction differs from the germline gene, which may be a read error. This chain links TRBV10-3 with TRBJ2-7, with D tentatively TRBD2 (5 bases). Germline-derived CDR1 and CDR2 are ENHRY and SYGVKD. The CDR3 is 12 residues long. The CDR3 is CAINELPGEQYF. As DNA, the CDR3 is TGTGCCATCAATGAGCTACCGGGAGAGCAGTACTTC.

This clone was picked up a small number of times. The chain employs TRBV28 and TRBJ1-1, with TRBD1 as a possible D gene (6 bases). V lost 4 bases to trimming and J lost 5 bases, with 26 bases between them. Germline V gene data show CDR1 as MDHEN and CDR2 as SYDVKM. This CDR3 region has 18 residues. CDR3 region: CASSSNEASRGANTEAFF. DNA of the CDR3: TGTGCCAGCAGTTCAAACGAAGCCTCCCGGGGGGCCAATACTGAAGCTTTCTTT.

This chain links TRBV10-3 with TRBJ2-1; 8 bases agree with TRBD2. Trimming removed 3 bases from V and 7 bases from J; junction bases left unmatched: 11. Germline-derived CDR1 and CDR2 are ENHRY and SYGVKD. This CDR3 region has 16 residues. CDR3 sequence: CAISDPTTGGTNEQFF. In DNA, the CDR3 is TGTGCCATCAGTGATCCCACGACGGGAGGGACAAATGAGCAGTTCTTC.

The V call is TRBV12-5, the J call TRBJ1-1; D perhaps matches TRBD1 (6 bases). Germline assignment: CDR1 LGHNT and CDR2 FRNRAP. The CDR3 runs to 14 residues. Trimming shortened V by 7 bases and J by 0 bases, and 12 bases separated the two germline ends. This chain's CDR3 is CASAPGQMNTEAFF. CDR3 sequence (DNA): TGTGCTAGTGCTCCGGGACAAATGAACACTGAAGCTTTCTTT.

As concerns this clone: In the same sample, other DNA sequences code for this CDR3. V usage is TRBV15 and J usage is TRBJ2-5; 12 nucleotides line up with TRBD2. This CDR3 is 23 amino acids long. From germline, CDR1 is LNHNV and CDR2 YYDKDF (reference sequence). J gave up 2 bases and V 1 base, and 23 bases lay outside the gene matches. CDR3 region: CATSRGLGQGGLAGGYIQETQYF. The CDR3 DNA sequence: TGTGCCACCAGCAGAGGACTGGGACAGGGAGGGCTAGCGGGGGGGTATATACAAGAGACCCAGTACTTC.

The J gene is TRBJ2-7, the V gene TRBV5-4; 9 bases agree with TRBD1. Germline V lookup: CDR1 SGHNT, CDR2 YYREEE (reference sequence). CDR3 size: 15 residues. Trimming cost V 4 bases and J 3 bases; bases outside gene matches: 8. CDR3 in amino acids: CASSPSRDRDYEQYF. DNA of the CDR3: TGTGCCAGCAGCCCCTCCCGGGACAGGGACTACGAGCAGTACTTC. Variable domain in full (rest from reference TRBV5-4 and TRBJ2-7): ETGVTQSPTHLIKTRGQQVTLRCSSQSGHNTVSWYQQALGQGPQFIFQYYREEENGRGNFPPRFSGLQFPNYSSELNVNALELDDSALYLCASSPSRDRDYEQYFGPGTRLTVT.

This rearrangement joins TRBV5-1 to TRBJ2-7, with D possibly TRBD1 on 7 matching bases. The germline gives CDR1 SGHRS, CDR2 YFSETQ. The CDR3 has 14 residues. Trimming took off 4 bases at V and 0 bases at J, with 11 bases between the two ends. The CDR3 protein is CASSPGDSSYEQYF. CDR3 bases: TGCGCCAGCAGCCCGGGGGACAGCTCCTACGAGCAGTACTTC. The whole variable domain, remainder taken from reference TRBV5-1 and TRBJ2-7, is KAGVTQTPRYLIKTRGQQVTLSCSPISGHRSVSWYQQTPGQGLQFLFEYFSETQRNKGNFPGRFSGRQFSNSRSEMNVSTLELGDSALYLCASSPGDSSYEQYFGPGTRLTVT.

This rearrangement joins TRBV23-1 to TRBJ2-5; 11 bases align to TRBD2. TRBV23-1 qualifies as an ORF whose function is uncertain. The CDR3 is 17 amino acids. V was pared by 6 bases and J by 4 bases, with 13 bases of the junction left unmatched. The CDR3 DNA reads as TGCGCCAGCAGCACAAAGCCGGGACTAGCGGAACCAGAGACCCAGTACTTC. This gives the protein CASSTKPGLAEPETQYF.

The chain has TRBV29-1 and TRBJ2-1; no reliable D call. The germline gives CDR1 SQVTM, CDR2 ANQGSEA. V was pared by 4 bases and J by 7 bases, with 17 bases between. This CDR3 spans 14 amino acids. The CDR3 sequence: CSVVGGSARNEQFF. The CDR3 DNA sequence: TGCAGCGTTGTAGGTGGCTCTGCAAGGAATGAGCAGTTCTTC.

This sequence joins TRBV29-1 and TRBJ1-1; D not resolved. CDR1 is SQVTM, CDR2 ANQGSEA, per germline. Trimming removed 7 bases at V and 0 bases at J, with 9 bases between. The CDR3 sequence is 12 residues long. CDR3 DNA sequence: TGCAGCGCAAGTAACATGAACACTGAAGCTTTCTTT. As protein: CSASNMNTEAFF.

V and J are TRBV5-1 and TRBJ1-2; TRBD1 agrees at 7 bases. The CDR3 contains 13 residues. Germline trimming cut 3 bases from V and 4 bases from J; bases unmatched to any gene: 3. Germline V gene data show CDR1 as SGHRS and CDR2 as YFSETQ. CDR3: CASSSGQFYGYTF. CDR3 coding DNA: TGCGCCAGCAGCTCGGGACAGTTCTATGGCTACACCTTC.

The chain joins TRBV9 to TRBJ1-1, with D tentatively TRBD1 (5 bases). V dropped 6 bases and J dropped 1 base, with 13 bases sitting between them. Germline V gene sequence: CDR1 SGDLS, CDR2 YYNGEE. CDR3 size: 14 residues. The CDR3 DNA reads as TGTGCCAGCAAGAAGGGGTTGGGGAACACTGAAGCTTTCTTT. The encoded protein is CASKKGLGNTEAFF.

The V gene is TRBV28, the J gene TRBJ1-2; 10 nucleotides match TRBD1. The germline CDR1 and CDR2 sequences are MDHEN and SYDVKM. The V gene end was trimmed by 5 bases and the J gene end by 5 bases; junction bases not matched to a gene: 5. CDR3 length: 14 amino acids. The DNA of the CDR3 is TGTGCCAGCAGTCGGACAGGGGGACAGTATGGCTACACCTTC. This codes for CASSRTGGQYGYTF.

V gene TRBV6-5 combines with J gene TRBJ2-7, with D maybe TRBD1 (5 bases). From germline, CDR1 is MNHEY and CDR2 SVGAGI. The germline V and J ends were trimmed by 4 bases and 3 bases, with 16 bases remaining between them. This CDR3 region has 15 residues. The CDR3 reads CASSSSIIGVYEQYF. In nucleotides, the CDR3 is TGTGCCAGCAGTTCATCCATTATAGGGGTCTACGAGCAGTACTTC.

Here the CDR3 DNA reads TGCGCCAGCAGCCTCGAGTCGAATCAGCCCCAGCATTTT. Its translation is CASSLESNQPQHF. The V gene is TRBV4-1, the J gene TRBJ1-5; no reliable D call. This CDR3 contains 13 residues. The V end was cut by 4 bases, the J end by 4 bases, with 8 bases between. Per the germline V gene, CDR1 is MGHRA and CDR2 is YSYEKL.

This clone appeared once. The CDR3 DNA sequence: TGTGCCAGCGACAGTACCTACAATGAGCAGTTCTTC. This codes for CASDSTYNEQFF. The V and J genes are TRBV28 and TRBJ2-1; D might be TRBD1 (5 bases). The CDR3 extends over 12 amino acids. The V end lost 8 bases, the J end lost 2 bases, and 7 bases lay between the germline ends. Germline V CDR1 and CDR2: MDHEN, SYDVKM. Full variable domain (rest looked up from reference TRBV28 and TRBJ2-1): DVKVTQSSRYLVKRTGEKVFLECVQDMDHENMFWYRQDPGLGLRLIYFSYDVKMKEKGDIPEGYSVSREKKERFSLILESASTNQTSMYLCASDSTYNEQFFGPGTRLTVL.

V and J are TRBV4-1 and TRBJ1-2; TRBD1 is a possible D gene (5 bases). The V and J ends lost 4 bases and 0 bases respectively, with 18 bases between them. CDR1 is MGHRA, CDR2 YSYEKL, per germline. The length of the CDR3 is 17 residues. CDR3 sequence reads: CASSLSLGTQANYGYTF. DNA for the CDR3: TGCGCCAGCAGCCTCTCCTTGGGGACTCAAGCTAACTATGGCTACACCTTC.

This clone appeared a few times. This sequence joins TRBV6-4 and TRBJ2-3; D might be TRBD2 (6 bases). The V end was cut by 8 bases, the J end by 8 bases, with 8 bases between. The CDR3 totals 10 residues. Germline V gene lookup returns CDR1 MRHNA and CDR2 SNTAGT. In DNA, the CDR3 is TGTGCCAGCCTGGAGGGTACGCAGTATTTT. Protein sequence: CASLEGTQYF.

The rearrangement links TRBV6-5 to TRBJ2-7, with 8 bases that match TRBD1. The J segment lost 4 bases and the V segment lost 2 bases, leaving 7 bases of the junction unmatched. This CDR3 has 15 residues. The germline CDR1 and CDR2 sequences are MNHEY and SVGAGI. The CDR3 nucleotides read TGTGCCAGCAGTTACAGTCAGGGGGCTACTTACGAGCAGTACTTC. Translation: CASSYSQGATYEQYF.